The 20 T cell receptor beta chains below were found in one sample sequenced in a study of blood T cell repertoires in COVID-19. Sequenced by immunoSEQ multiplex PCR; TCRdb stores in-frame clones only, minus some. The sample lists around 200,000 clones; 80% to 85% were seen once. Sequenced input: peripheral blood. The origin of the receptors is a woman in her thirties or forties with COVID-19, enrolled during active disease.

J is TRBJ2-7 and V is TRBV7-9, with 13 bases aligning to TRBD2. The V and J ends lost 5 bases and 2 bases, in that order; junction bases with no gene match: 3. Per germline, CDR1 SEHNR and CDR2 FQNEAQ (reference sequence). The CDR3 spans 15 residues. CDR3 nucleotide sequence: TGTGCCAGCAGCCTACTAGCGGGAGGGACCTACGAGCAGTACTTC. Encoded protein: CASSLLAGGTYEQYF.

This sequence joins TRBV5-6 and TRBJ1-5; D is unclear. Looked up from germline, CDR1 is SGHDT and CDR2 is YYEEEE. Trimming removed 3 bases at V and 6 bases at J, with 7 bases between. CDR3 length: 12 amino acids. The chain's CDR3 is CASSWGGQPQHF. In nucleotides, the CDR3 is TGTGCCAGCAGCTGGGGAGGTCAGCCCCAGCATTTT.

The chain recombines TRBV7-3 with TRBJ2-1, with 9 nucleotides matching TRBD2. This CDR3 contains 15 residues. Per germline, CDR1 SGHTA and CDR2 FQGTGA. Trimming at V came to 0 bases and at J to 7 bases, leaving 4 bases not matched to a gene. CDR3 bases: TGTGCCAGCAGCTTAACTCAGGCGGGAGGGAATGAGCAGTTCTTC. It codes for CASSLTQAGGNEQFF.

This clone was detected only a few times. The chain links TRBV19 to TRBJ1-6, with D possibly matching TRBD1 (5 bases). V lost 9 bases to trimming and J lost 10 bases, with 22 bases between them. This CDR3 contains 15 residues. Germline V gives CDR1 LNHDA, CDR2 SQIVND (reference sequence). The CDR3 DNA sequence: TGTGCCAGCAGGGAGGTCGGGCTTATTTTCTCACCCCTCCACTTT. Its protein product is CASREVGLIFSPLHF.

The chain combines TRBV18 with TRBJ2-1; 8 bases are a match to TRBD2. V dropped 2 bases and J dropped 10; count of bases not matched to a gene: 13. The CDR3 totals 16 residues. Germline CDR1 and CDR2: KGHSH and LQKENI. The CDR3 bases are TGTGCCAGCTCACCAGTGGGGCTCAGCGGGAGAAAGGAGCAGTTCTTC. Encoded protein: CASSPVGLSGRKEQFF.

This clone was observed once. The chain has TRBV6-5 and TRBJ2-2; D perhaps matches TRBD2 (5 bases). This CDR3 has 15 residues. The germline gives CDR1 MNHEY, CDR2 SVGAGI. Trimming shortened V by 5 bases and J by 4 bases, and 14 bases separated the two germline ends. For the CDR3, the DNA is TGTGCCAGCAGTCTAGTTCCCGGGGTCACCGGGGAGCTGTTTTTT. As protein: CASSLVPGVTGELFF.

CDR3 protein: CASSQPQGREGNQPQHF. The CDR3 nucleotides read TGCGCCAGCAGCCAACCCCAGGGCAGGGAGGGCAATCAGCCCCAGCATTTT. V and J are TRBV4-1 and TRBJ1-5; tentatively, D is TRBD1 (5 bases). Germline V gene data show CDR1 as MGHRA and CDR2 as YSYEKL. The CDR3 runs to 17 residues. The V and J ends lost 2 bases and 2 bases respectively, with 16 bases between them.

The chain couples TRBV5-4 to TRBJ2-3; D possibly corresponds to TRBD2 (6 bases). CDR1 SGHNT and CDR2 YYREEE come from the germline V gene (reference sequence). The CDR3 consists of 16 residues. V lost 3 bases and J lost 1, with 15 bases in between. CDR3 nucleotide sequence: TGTGCCAGCAGCTCCAGGTTGGGAGGAGGCACAGATACGCAGTATTTT. Translation: CASSSRLGGGTDTQYF.

CDR3 residues: CASSPRDRVAEQYF. The CDR3 nucleotides read TGTGCCAGCAGCCCGCGGGACAGGGTCGCCGAGCAGTACTTC. The V gene is TRBV3-1 (or the pseudogene TRBV3-2), the J gene TRBJ2-7; TRBD1 matches at 9 bases. The germline gives CDR1 LGHDT, CDR2 YNNKEL (reference sequence). Germline trimming cut 4 bases from V and 6 bases from J; bases unmatched to any gene: 7. The CDR3 totals 14 residues.

This chain connects TRBV6-5 to TRBJ1-5; D is uncertain. This CDR3 region has 14 residues. The V and J ends lost 4 bases and 4 bases respectively, with 11 bases between them. Germline V CDR1 and CDR2: MNHEY, SVGAGI. CDR3 loop: CASSFGSGNQPQHF. CDR3 nucleotide sequence: TGTGCCAGCAGTTTCGGGTCCGGGAATCAGCCCCAGCATTTT.

The chain is built from TRBV12-5 and TRBJ2-7; a weak D match, TRBD1 (6 bases). The CDR3 contains 14 residues. In germline, CDR1 is LGHNT, CDR2 FRNRAP. Trimming pared 6 bases from V and 0 bases from J, leaving 12 bases between. CDR3 region: CASGLTGFSYEQYF. The CDR3 coding sequence is TGTGCTAGTGGACTCACAGGGTTCTCCTACGAGCAGTACTTC. Filled out from reference TRBV12-5 and TRBJ2-7, the complete variable domain reads DARVTQTPRHKVTEMGQEVTMRCQPILGHNTVFWYRQTMMQGLELLAYFRNRAPLDDSGMPKDRFSAEMPDATLATLKIQPSEPRDSAVYFCASGLTGFSYEQYFGPGTRLTVT.

CDR3 bases: TGCGCCAGCAGCCAACCGGGACAGGGCCTAGAAGCTTTCTTT. It encodes CASSQPGQGLEAFF. V is TRBV4-1 and J is TRBJ1-1; TRBD1 matches 9 bases. This CDR3 has 14 residues. After removal of 2 bases from V and 8 bases from J, the junction contained 6 bases not matched to a gene. Germline V gene data show CDR1 as MGHRA and CDR2 as YSYEKL.

This chain connects TRBV7-9 to TRBJ1-5; D call uncertain. V gave up 5 bases and J gave up 6 bases, with 8 bases separating them. CDR3 length: 12 amino acids. Germline CDR1 is SEHNR and CDR2 is FQNEAQ (reference sequence). The DNA for the CDR3 is TGTGCCAGCAGCCTCGGGATTCAGCCCCAGCATTTT. Its translation is CASSLGIQPQHF. The full variable domain, with the rest looked up from reference TRBV7-9 and TRBJ1-5, is DTGVSQNPRHKITKRGQNVTFRCDPISEHNRLYWYRQTLGQGPEFLTYFQNEAQLEKSRLLSDRFSAERPKGSFSTLEIQRTEQGDSAMYLCASSLGIQPQHFGDGTRLSIL.

The chain combines TRBV7-9 with TRBJ2-1; 9 bases are shared with TRBD2. The CDR3 length is 14 residues. Per germline, CDR1 SEHNR and CDR2 FQNEAQ (reference sequence). V gave up 5 bases and J gave up 4 bases; unmatched junction bases: 3. In DNA form, the CDR3 reads TGTGCCAGCAGCCGCCTAGCGGGGTACAATGAGCAGTTCTTC. Protein: CASSRLAGYNEQFF.

This clone was detected only a few times. The chain joins TRBV4-1 to TRBJ2-7, with D possibly being TRBD1 (6 bases). Trimming removed 3 bases from V and 3 bases from J, with 12 bases in between. Germline V gene data show CDR1 as MGHRA and CDR2 as YSYEKL. CDR3 length: 14 amino acids. CDR3 bases: TGCGCCAGCAGCCAGGACAGCGATTACTACGAGCAGTACTTC. Encoded protein: CASSQDSDYYEQYF.

The genes are TRBV11-2 and TRBJ2-7; maybe TRBD1 (6 bases). The germline V and J ends were trimmed by 4 bases and 2 bases, with 12 bases remaining between them. Germline CDR1 and CDR2: SGHAT and FQNNGV. This CDR3 spans 14 amino acids. The CDR3 DNA reads as TGTGCCAGCAGCTGGGGGCAGGGGACCTACGAGCAGTACTTC. This gives the protein CASSWGQGTYEQYF. The full variable domain, in which reference TRBV11-2 and TRBJ2-7 provide the parts outside the CDR3, is EAGVAQSPRYKIIEKRQSVAFWCNPISGHATLYWYQQILGQGPKLLIQFQNNGVVDDSQLPKDRFSAERLKGVDSTLKIQPAKLEDSAVYLCASSWGQGTYEQYFGPGTRLTVT.

V and J are TRBV6-5 and TRBJ1-2; TRBD1 matches at 9 bases. Germline CDR1 reads MNHEY; CDR2 reads SVGAGI. With 5 bases clipped from V and 8 bases from J, the junction kept 12 bases outside the gene matches. CDR3 length: 15 residues. For the CDR3, the DNA is TGTGCCAGCAGTCGACGTACAGGGGGCGGCGGCGGCTACACCTTC. Protein: CASSRRTGGGGGYTF.

This chain links TRBV10-3 with TRBJ2-7, with 15 bases matching TRBD2. Germline CDR1 reads ENHRY; CDR2 reads SYGVKD. CDR3 size: 18 residues. Trimming removed 2 bases from V and 3 bases from J; junction bases left unmatched: 8. Written as DNA, the CDR3 is TGTGCCATCAGTGAGCCGGGACTAGCGGGGGGAGAGAGCTACGAGCAGTACTTC. This codes for CAISEPGLAGGESYEQYF.

The V and J genes are TRBV7-3 and TRBJ2-2, with D tentatively TRBD1 (5 bases). The CDR3 has 15 amino acids. Trimming cost V 1 base and J 4 bases, with 10 bases left between them. CDR1 is SGHTA, CDR2 FQGTGA, per germline. CDR3 in amino acids: CASSLKGRGTGELFF. CDR3 DNA sequence: TGTGCCAGCAGCTTAAAGGGTAGGGGCACCGGGGAGCTGTTTTTT.

The chain has TRBV5-1 and TRBJ2-5; D not certain. This CDR3 has 14 residues. Germline V gene lookup returns CDR1 SGHRS and CDR2 YFSETQ. The germline V and J ends were trimmed by 3 bases and 2 bases, with 11 bases remaining between them. CDR3 nucleotide sequence: TGCGCCAGCAGCTCCCGGCGGCCACAAGAGACCCAGTACTTC. This sequence encodes CASSSRRPQETQYF.